This T cell receptor (beta chain) appears in the sequencing data of a study of blood T cell repertoires in COVID-19. Study in general: The analysed material was cDNA or gDNA that came from T cells, B-cell-depleted T cells, or PBMCs.

In the source study's methods: Reference gene primer amplification gave nucleated cell count estimates. The data were produced by immunoSEQ multiplex PCR, yet TCRdb's version contains in-frame clones alone and is incomplete. V, J and clone size reflect that table, while D and trimming were determined from the DNA. The sample consists of some 86,000 clones, approximately 81% of them appearing once. CDR1 and CDR2 from the germline V gene are LGHNT and FRNRAP. The junction had 4 bases not matched to a gene; V was cut back by 0 bases and J by 5 bases. The CDR3 length is 14 residues. The sequencing input was peripheral blood. The chain employs TRBV12-5 and TRBJ2-7, with TRBD1 matching over 7 bases. The source of this sequence is a woman aged 70-85 years with acute or convalescent COVID-19. The CDR3 DNA reads TGTGCTAGTGGTTTGGTTGGACAGGTGAACGAGCAGTACGTC. It is translated as CASGLVGQVNEQYV.